This record looks at one TCR beta chain sequence and its context. This may come from a read error, since a much larger clone is one base off. This entry belongs to a study of T cells after yellow fever vaccination. V was clipped by 5 bases and J by 0 bases, with 5 bases between them. The CDR3 sequence is 13 residues long. The germline gives CDR1 MNHEY, CDR2 SMNVEV (reference sequence). TCRdb processed the 5' RACE reads anew with MiXCR; each CDR3 protein has one entry. The sample lists approximately 85,000 distinct CDR3 sequences, about 14% occurring once. Material: CD8+ T cells not binding an NS4B(214-222) dextramer, sorted from PBMCs, obtained more than 20 days after the first yellow fever vaccination. This chain joins TRBV27 and TRBJ1-5; no definite D call. This TCR was recovered from a man between 18 and 35 years old who received the YFV17D yellow fever vaccine. Written as DNA, the CDR3 is TGTGCCAGCAGTATGGGTAGCAATCAGCCCCAGCATTTT. Its translation is CASSMGSNQPQHF.